A single sample is the source of the 22 T cell receptor beta chains below, sequenced in a study of T cells in localized non-small cell lung cancer. Sequencing was performed with immunoSEQ multiplex PCR; in TCRdb, only in-frame clones are kept and a portion is missing. Of approximately 81,000 clones in the sample, approximately 90% are singletons; the top ten hold around 20%. The input for sequencing was peripheral blood, taken before any cancer treatment. These receptors originate from a woman aged 40-69 years with stage I squamous cell lung carcinoma.

This clone was observed a handful of times. The chain has TRBV7-8 and TRBJ1-2, with 7 bases that match TRBD1. Germline CDR1 reads SGHVS; CDR2 reads FQNEAQ. The CDR3 totals 14 residues. The junction had 2 bases not matched to a gene; V was cut back by 2 bases and J by 2 bases. As DNA, the CDR3 is TGTGCCAGCAGCTTAAACAGGGGAAACTATGGCTACACCTTC. It translates to CASSLNRGNYGYTF. The variable domain in full, with the rest retrieved from reference TRBV7-8 and TRBJ1-2, is GAGVSQSPRYKVAKRGQDVALRCDPISGHVSLFWYQQALGQGPEFLTYFQNEAQLDKSGLPSDRFFAERPEGSVSTLKIQRTQQEDSAVYLCASSLNRGNYGYTFGSGTRLTVV.

The gene calls are TRBV2 and TRBJ1-6; 8 positions match TRBD1. Germline V gene data show CDR1 as SNHLY and CDR2 as FYNNEI. This CDR3 comprises 13 residues. Trimming cost V 5 bases and J 7 bases; bases outside gene matches: 1. The CDR3 sequence is CASSRQGNSPLHF. In DNA, the CDR3 is TGTGCCAGCAGTCGACAGGGGAATTCACCCCTCCACTTT.

The chain recombines TRBV30 with TRBJ1-6, with 8 nucleotides matching TRBD1. Per germline, CDR1 GTSNPN and CDR2 SVGIG (reference sequence). Trimming took 3 bases from V and 10 from J; bases not matched to a gene: 8. The CDR3 is made up of 14 amino acids. CDR3 nucleotide sequence: TGTGCCTGGAGGGGGCAGGGGGCGCGGTCACCCCTCCACTTT. Encoded protein: CAWRGQGARSPLHF.

The genes are TRBV6-5 and TRBJ1-1; unclear D gene. The germline V and J ends were trimmed by 6 bases and 0 bases, with 11 bases remaining between them. CDR1 and CDR2 from the germline V gene are MNHEY and SVGAGI. The CDR3 sequence is 14 residues long. CDR3 sequence (DNA): TGTGCCAGCAGCCCCCAGAGTATGAACACTGAAGCTTTCTTT. Translated, it gives CASSPQSMNTEAFF.

This chain uses TRBV15 with TRBJ1-2; D is possibly TRBD1 (6 bases). V was cut by 0 bases and J by 3 bases, with 11 bases left in between. CDR3 length: 15 residues. The germline CDR1 and CDR2 sequences are LNHNV and YYDKDF (reference sequence). The CDR3 coding sequence is TGTGCCACCAGCAGAGATTTCGGGACACACTATGGCTACACCTTC. It encodes CATSRDFGTHYGYTF.

The V call is TRBV19, the J call TRBJ1-4; 7 nucleotides align to TRBD1. CDR3 length: 15 amino acids. Germline loops: CDR1 LNHDA, CDR2 SQIVND (reference sequence). Trimming removed 4 bases from V and 7 bases from J; junction bases left unmatched: 9. CDR3 residues: CASSRTGLGGEKLFF. Here the CDR3 DNA reads TGTGCCAGTAGTAGGACAGGACTTGGGGGTGAAAAACTGTTTTTT.

The genes are TRBV2 and TRBJ1-1; TRBD1 might be the D (5 bases). The germline gives CDR1 SNHLY, CDR2 FYNNEI. CDR3 length: 11 residues. Deletions cut 4 bases from V and 9 bases from J, with 9 bases between. The CDR3 sequence is CASSVQEKAFF. The CDR3 coding sequence is TGTGCCAGCAGTGTACAGGAAAAAGCTTTCTTT. Based on the CDR3 plus reference TRBV2 and TRBJ1-1, the full variable domain is EPEVTQTPSHQVTQMGQEVILRCVPISNHLYFYWYRQILGQKVEFLVSFYNNEISEKSEIFDDQFSVERPDGSNFTLKIRSTKLEDSAMYFCASSVQEKAFFGQGTRLTVV.

The genes are TRBV5-4 and TRBJ2-7; D may match TRBD1 or TRBD2 (5 bases each). CDR1 is SGHNT and CDR2 is YYREEE in the germline V gene (reference sequence). The CDR3 spans 14 residues. V lost 2 bases, J lost 1 base, and 10 bases lay in between. CDR3: CASSFRDGSYEQYF. The CDR3 DNA reads TGTGCCAGCAGCTTTCGGGACGGGTCCTACGAGCAGTACTTC.

The V call is TRBV18, the J call TRBJ1-4, with D unresolved. V lost 5 bases to trimming and J lost 0 bases, with 13 bases between them. The CDR3 consists of 16 residues. Per the germline V gene, CDR1 is KGHSH and CDR2 is LQKENI. The DNA for the CDR3 is TGTGCCAGCTCAAGGGAGAACTACGCAACTAATGAAAAACTGTTTTTT. The encoded protein is CASSRENYATNEKLFF.

The chain joins TRBV10-3 to TRBJ2-2; D gene uncertain. V lost 2 bases and J 0 bases, leaving 4 bases between the germline ends. The CDR3 loop spans 14 amino acids. CDR1 and CDR2 from the germline V gene are ENHRY and SYGVKD. CDR3 sequence (DNA): TGTGCCATCAGTGAGCCTCCGAACACCGGGGAGCTGTTTTTT. Translation gives CAISEPPNTGELFF.

V and J are TRBV30 and TRBJ1-6, with D maybe TRBD1 (6 bases). The germline V gene encodes CDR1 GTSNPN and CDR2 SVGIG (reference sequence). V was pared by 4 bases and J by 8 bases, with 15 bases between. CDR3 length: 14 residues. For the CDR3, the DNA is TGTGCCTGGACCCACAGGGCCTCCTATTCACCCCTCCACTTT. Its protein product is CAWTHRASYSPLHF.

The chain carries TRBV9 and TRBJ1-1, with no clear D. The CDR3 sequence is 15 residues long. V gave up 0 bases and J gave up 4 bases, with 13 bases separating them. CDR1 is SGDLS, CDR2 YYNGEE, per germline. CDR3 sequence: CASSVDRGVGTEAFF. CDR3 DNA sequence: TGTGCCAGCAGCGTAGACCGAGGAGTGGGCACTGAAGCTTTCTTT.

The chain carries TRBV6-6 and TRBJ1-1, with 7 bases matching TRBD1. Germline CDR1 and CDR2: MNHNY and SVGAGI (reference sequence). This CDR3 has 16 amino acids. The V gene end was trimmed by 5 bases and the J gene end by 1 base; junction bases not matched to a gene: 10. The chain's CDR3 is CASSRSLTGKNTEAFF. CDR3 sequence (DNA): TGTGCCAGCAGTCGCTCATTGACAGGGAAGAACACTGAAGCTTTCTTT.

The rearrangement uses TRBV5-4 and TRBJ1-1, with D hard to call. The ends were cut back, 5 bases at V and 5 bases at J, with 7 bases in the middle. Germline values: CDR1 SGHNT, CDR2 YYREEE (reference sequence). The CDR3 has 11 residues. CDR3: CASSKGTEAFF. The DNA of the CDR3 is TGTGCCAGCAGTAAAGGGACTGAAGCTTTCTTT.

A few counts support this clone. The V call is TRBV5-1, the J call TRBJ2-5; 9 bases fit TRBD2. This CDR3 has 15 residues. Germline assignment: CDR1 SGHRS and CDR2 YFSETQ. Losses at the gene ends were 3 bases for V and 5 bases for J; bases not matched to a gene: 8. The CDR3 nucleotides read TGCGCCAGCAGCTCACTAGCGGGCGAGGGGGAGACCCAGTACTTC. Amino acids: CASSSLAGEGETQYF.

This clone was detected only once. This rearrangement joins TRBV29-1 to TRBJ1-4; 9 bases align to TRBD1. The CDR3 length is 14 residues. After removal of 8 bases from V and 7 bases from J, the junction contained 11 bases not matched to a gene. CDR1 SQVTM and CDR2 ANQGSEA come from the germline V gene. CDR3 coding DNA: TGCAGCATATCCGGGACAGGGATGGCTGAAAAACTGTTTTTT. Its protein is CSISGTGMAEKLFF.

The chain couples TRBV19 to TRBJ1-1, with D possibly matching TRBD1 (5 bases). Germline V CDR1 and CDR2: LNHDA, SQIVND (reference sequence). Trimming removed 8 bases at V and 5 bases at J, with 15 bases between. The length of the CDR3 is 13 residues. The CDR3 loop reads CASHRLGGTEAFF. Here the CDR3 DNA reads TGTGCCAGTCATCGTCTCGGGGGGACTGAAGCTTTCTTT.

This sequence joins TRBV5-1 and TRBJ2-3; no definite D call. CDR3 size: 14 residues. The V gene's germline CDR1 is SGHRS and CDR2 YFSETQ. Trimming left V 0 bases short and J 5 bases short, with 10 bases between. CDR3 sequence reads: CASSLGPVGDTQYF. The CDR3 DNA reads as TGCGCCAGCAGCTTGGGTCCGGTGGGAGATACGCAGTATTTT.

Concerning this clone itself: In the same sample, other DNA sequences code for this CDR3. The CDR3 here is CASSRDRNTEAFF. The CDR3 DNA sequence: TGTGCCAGCTCCCGGGACAGGAACACTGAAGCTTTCTTT. This rearrangement joins TRBV18 to TRBJ1-1; TRBD1 matches 7 bases. The CDR3 runs to 13 residues. Germline CDR1 reads KGHSH; CDR2 reads LQKENI. With V trimmed by 6 bases and J by 1 base, 2 bases remained unmatched.

CDR3 bases: TGTGCCAGCGCGGGACTAGCGTACGAGACCCAGTACTTC. The encoded protein is CASAGLAYETQYF. The chain carries TRBV6-5 and TRBJ2-5; 10 positions match TRBD2. This CDR3 has 13 residues. CDR1 MNHEY and CDR2 SVGAGI come from the germline V gene. The V segment lost 8 bases and the J segment 5 bases; nucleotides outside the gene matches: 5.

The chain carries TRBV5-6 and TRBJ1-1; D is undetermined. The CDR3 is 15 residues long. Between the trimmed V and J ends, which lost 0 bases and 0 bases, there was a span of 9 bases. The germline gives CDR1 SGHDT, CDR2 YYEEEE. CDR3 nucleotide sequence: TGTGCCAGCAGCTTGGCCGGTAGCATGAACACTGAAGCTTTCTTT. Translated: CASSLAGSMNTEAFF. The whole variable domain, filled in from reference TRBV5-6 and TRBJ1-1, reads DAGVTQSPTHLIKTRGQQVTLRCSPKSGHDTVSWYQQALGQGPQFIFQYYEEEERQRGNFPDRFSGHQFPNYSSELNVNALLLGDSALYLCASSLAGSMNTEAFFGQGTRLTVV.

The CDR3 sequence: CAWSVPRDSQETQYF. The CDR3 bases are TGTGCCTGGAGTGTACCTCGGGACAGCCAAGAGACCCAGTACTTC. The chain uses TRBV30 and TRBJ2-5, with 7 bases fitting TRBD1. Germline-derived CDR1 and CDR2 are GTSNPN and SVGIG (reference sequence). J gave up 1 base and V 0 bases, and 5 bases lay outside the gene matches. There are 15 residues in the CDR3.